The clone carrying this T cell receptor (beta chain) was seen repeatedly, ten times or more. Its antigen is as yet unknown. This entry is derived from a study of T cells in Graves' hyperthyroidism and ophthalmopathy. The study, taken as a whole, reports: Most thyroid clonotypes expanded above 0.001 were also detected in blood.

The study defined stable Graves' hyperthyroidism as no ophthalmopathy progression within 18 months. RNA transcripts served as the template for amplifying TCR beta CDR3 regions. The HTBI primer set served for first-round RT-PCR of the TCR CDR3. Via MiXCR, TCRdb re-called the multiplex PCR reads, giving one row per CDR3 protein. The sample gives 350,000 or so distinct CDR3 sequences, 20% to 25% of which show up once; roughly 52% is in the top ten. The CDR3 is made up of 12 amino acids. The germline V gene has CDR1 SGHNT and CDR2 YENEEA. J gave up 10 bases and V 5 bases, and 7 bases lay outside the gene matches.

The TCR sequence derives from a woman aged 45-65 years with Graves' hyperthyroidism. The chain links TRBV11-3 to TRBJ1-1; 7 positions agree with TRBD1. Sequenced input: blood. CDR3 sequence (DNA): TGTGCCAGCAGCATGAGACAGGGCCCAGCTTTCTTT. This sequence encodes CASSMRQGPAFF.